This record covers a single T cell receptor (beta chain). No antigen is known for it. The sample is drawn from a study of T cell repertoires in cytomegalovirus infection. Across the whole study: HLA-B-restricted CMV epitopes that are well studied were used alongside recently identified HLA-C-restricted ones.

TCRdb processed the reads anew with MiXCR; each CDR3 protein has one entry. The table includes approximately 70,000 distinct CDR3 sequences, 20% detected once. The source material was CD8+ T cells from cultured PBMCs, sampled from culture after CMV antigen stimulation. The TCR comes from a human donor in good health (CMV status not recorded). Some clones in this sample may be carry-over from other donors' samples.

This CDR3 is CASSTRTGGITEAFF. CDR3 bases: TGCGCCAGCAGCACTCGGACAGGGGGCATCACTGAAGCTTTCTTT. The chain employs TRBV4-1 and TRBJ1-1, with 11 bases identical to TRBD1. The CDR3 is made up of 15 amino acids. Losses at the gene ends were 5 bases for V and 4 bases for J; bases not matched to a gene: 6. Per germline, CDR1 MGHRA and CDR2 YSYEKL.